This is a list of T cell receptor beta chains from one sample in a study of T cells in Graves' hyperthyroidism and ophthalmopathy. TCRdb used MiXCR to reprocess the multiplex PCR reads, holding one entry per CDR3 protein. The sample shows 300,000 to 450,000 distinct CDR3 sequences, approximately 13% of them seen only once. Sequencing was performed on blood. The receptor set was obtained from a woman aged 55-69 years with Graves' hyperthyroidism. CDR3s include the opening cysteine and the closing phenylalanine or tryptophan. A D gene is named only where the DNA matches it firmly. Expanded clones are given a class, and other clones once, few, many or no size at all.

clone size | D gene | J gene | V gene | CDR3 protein | CDR3 DNA
many | - | TRBJ1-1 | TRBV12-3/TRBV12-4 | CASSRAGGVEAFF | TGTGCCAGCAGCCGAGCGGGTGGGGTTGAAGCTTTCTTT
many | - | TRBJ2-1 | TRBV2 | CASSRRGVHEQFF | TGTGCCAGCTCCCGAAGGGGGGTCCATGAGCAGTTCTTC
few | TRBD1 | TRBJ2-2 | TRBV5-5 | CASSGSRGQDTGELFF | TGTGCCAGCAGCGGATCAAGGGGGCAGGACACCGGGGAGCTGTTTTTT
- | TRBD1 | TRBJ1-2 | TRBV4-1 | CASSQVEGAANYGYTF | TGCGCCAGCAGCCAAGTCGAGGGGGCGGCTAACTATGGCTACACCTTC
many | - | TRBJ2-3 | TRBV30 | CAWSVLSGGTGTQYF | TGTGCCTGGAGTGTACTAAGCGGAGGTACGGGTACGCAGTATTTT
many | TRBD1 | TRBJ2-7 | TRBV7-6 | CASSEHRDRGDEQYF | TGTGCCAGCAGCGAGCACCGGGACAGGGGGGACGAGCAGTACTTC
few | - | TRBJ2-2 | TRBV25-1 | CASSNRVNTGELFF | TGTGCCAGCAGTAACAGGGTGAACACCGGGGAGCTGTTTTTT
few | - | TRBJ2-7 | TRBV5-6 | CASSWRDYEQYF | TGTGCCAGCAGTTGGAGAGACTACGAGCAGTACTTC
few | TRBD2 | TRBJ2-3 | TRBV27 | CASSTSTGLAGATDTQYF | TGTGCCAGCAGTACCTCCACGGGACTAGCGGGAGCCACAGATACGCAGTATTTT
few | TRBD1 | TRBJ1-2 | TRBV3-1 | CASSQFGQGTVGYTF | TGTGCCAGCAGCCAATTTGGACAGGGGACGGTTGGCTACACCTTC
many | TRBD1 | TRBJ1-5 | TRBV2 | CASRTGTVLNQPQHF | TGTGCCAGCAGAACCGGGACAGTCCTCAATCAGCCCCAGCATTTT
many | TRBD1 | TRBJ1-1 | TRBV11-3 | CASSFRTGPNTEAFF | TGTGCCAGCAGCTTTCGGACAGGCCCTAACACTGAAGCTTTCTTT
many | - | TRBJ1-1 | TRBV5-1 | CASSLVPGVNTEAFF | TGCGCCAGCAGCTTGGTTCCAGGTGTGAACACTGAAGCTTTCTTT
- | TRBD2 | TRBJ2-3 | TRBV5-1 | CASSSRLTSGSGEDTQYF | TGCGCCAGCAGCTCCCGCTTGACTAGCGGGAGTGGCGAAGATACGCAGTATTTT
- | TRBD2 | TRBJ2-3 | TRBV7-2 | CASSLRGGTVWGTDTQYF | TGTGCCAGCAGCCTCCGGGGAGGGACGGTTTGGGGCACAGATACGCAGTATTTT
few | TRBD2 | TRBJ2-1 | TRBV20-1 | CSARLAGGMNEQFF | TGCAGTGCTAGACTAGCGGGAGGCATGAATGAGCAGTTCTTC
few | - | TRBJ2-1 | TRBV6-1 | CASSVQGGPGFF | TGTGCCAGCAGTGTCCAGGGGGGCCCCGGGTTCTTC
few | - | TRBJ2-1 | TRBV10-3 | CAIRGGTPSNEQFF | TGTGCCATCAGGGGGGGGACACCCTCCAATGAGCAGTTCTTC
many | - | TRBJ2-5 | TRBV18 | CASSPETVARTQYF | TGTGCCAGCTCACCTGAAACAGTGGCCAGGACCCAGTACTTC
- | - | TRBJ1-2 | TRBV14 | CASRPGTAYGYTF | TGTGCCAGCAGACCCGGGACGGCGTATGGCTACACCTTC
- | TRBD1 | TRBJ1-6 | TRBV19 | CASSIAQGDRSYNSPLHF | TGTGCCAGTAGTATAGCACAGGGGGATCGGTCCTATAATTCACCCCTCCACTTT
- | - | TRBJ1-3 | TRBV6-5 | CASSYSKGLPGNTIYF | TGTGCCAGCAGTTACTCGAAAGGGCTCCCTGGAAACACCATATATTTT
- | TRBD2 | TRBJ2-7 | TRBV5-1 | CASRGEGYEQYF | TGCGCCAGCAGGGGGGAGGGCTACGAGCAGTACTTC
many | TRBD1 | TRBJ1-1 | TRBV6-1 | CASSVGDRNTEAFF | TGTGCCAGCAGTGTGGGGGACAGAAACACTGAAGCTTTCTTT
many | - | TRBJ1-5 | TRBV30 | CAWSSDSNQPQHF | TGTGCCTGGAGTTCAGATAGCAATCAGCCCCAGCATTTT
- | - | TRBJ2-1 | TRBV27 | CASSFTEGEQFF | TGTGCCAGCAGTTTTACGGAAGGAGAGCAGTTCTTC
few | - | TRBJ1-3 | TRBV4-1 | CASSADTGSGNTIYF | TGCGCCAGCAGCGCCGACACCGGCTCTGGAAACACCATATATTTT
few | TRBD1 | TRBJ2-7 | TRBV20-1 | CSASDRGSYEQYF | TGCAGTGCTAGTGACAGGGGATCCTACGAGCAGTACTTC
many | TRBD2 | TRBJ2-3 | TRBV5-1 | CASSSGRLAGSTDTQYF | TGCGCCAGCAGCTCGGGTCGACTAGCGGGCAGCACAGATACGCAGTATTTT
many | - | TRBJ2-6 | TRBV27 | CASSAATGLSGANVLTF | TGTGCCAGCAGTGCGGCAACAGGCCTCTCTGGGGCCAACGTCCTGACTTTC
many | TRBD1 | TRBJ1-5 | TRBV18 | CASSPGQGGQPQHF | TGTGCCAGCAGTCCGGGACAGGGTGGTCAGCCCCAGCATTTT
many | TRBD1 | TRBJ1-2 | TRBV3-1 | CASSQLPGQGIYGYTF | TGTGCCAGCAGCCAACTTCCGGGACAGGGGATCTATGGCTACACCTTC
- | TRBD1 | TRBJ1-5 | TRBV19 | CASSMGQGKTPPYSNQPQHF | TGTGCCAGTAGTATGGGACAGGGGAAAACACCTCCTTATAGCAATCAGCCCCAGCATTTT
many | - | TRBJ1-1 | TRBV3-1 | CASSPRQSRSTEAFF | TGTGCCAGCAGCCCCCGACAGTCTAGGAGCACTGAAGCTTTCTTT
- | - | TRBJ2-2 | TRBV20-1 | CSASSGSWDGRGTGELFF | TGCAGTGCTTCTTCAGGGTCCTGGGACGGAAGGGGCACCGGGGAGCTGTTTTTT
many | - | TRBJ2-3 | TRBV11-2 | CASSLERDGTQYF | TGTGCCAGCAGCTTAGAGAGGGATGGTACGCAGTATTTT
- | - | TRBJ1-1 | TRBV12-3/TRBV12-4 | CASSSLGQGEAFF | TGTGCCAGCAGTTCTCTAGGCCAGGGGGAAGCTTTCTTT
many | - | TRBJ2-3 | TRBV27 | CASSLRRERGSTDTQYF | TGTGCCAGCAGTTTACGCCGGGAGAGGGGTAGCACAGATACGCAGTATTTT
many | - | TRBJ2-1 | TRBV11-2 | CASSFNRGTYNEQFF | TGTGCCAGCAGCTTTAATCGAGGAACCTACAATGAGCAGTTCTTC
many | - | TRBJ2-7 | TRBV5-1 | CASSLGQYEQYF | TGCGCCAGCAGCTTGGGGCAGTACGAGCAGTACTTC
many | - | TRBJ1-6 | TRBV12-3/TRBV12-4 | CASSLGPESGGDSPLHF | TGTGCCAGCAGTTTGGGGCCGGAATCAGGCGGGGATTCACCCCTCCACTTT